This T cell receptor beta chain was obtained from a study of blood T cell repertoires in COVID-19. In the study overall: Material from acute and convalescent COVID-19 was sourced from the United States, Italy and Spain.

Participants were aged 18 to 89 years from around 26 US areas. Cohorts were determined from participant-reported clinical history. Two consecutive negative NP/OP PCR tests, clearance, or resolved symptoms defined Cohort 3 recovery. Sequenced by immunoSEQ multiplex PCR; TCRdb stores in-frame clones only, minus some. Here the sample spans some 170,000 clones, around 80% being singletons. Sequencing used PBMCs or T cells enriched from blood (not recorded which). This receptor was identified in a man between 50 and 59 years old who had recovered from COVID-19.

The CDR3 is CASSSSTGYNEKLFF. CDR3 DNA: TGTGCCAGTAGTAGTTCGACAGGGTACAATGAAAAACTGTTTTTT. The chain employs TRBV19 and TRBJ1-4; TRBD1 matches 7 bases. The junction had 7 bases not matched to a gene; V was cut back by 4 bases and J by 5 bases. CDR3 length: 15 amino acids. Germline CDR1 LNHDA, CDR2 SQIVND (reference sequence).